Shown below are 12 T cell receptor beta chains from a single sample sequenced in a study of cytomegalovirus exposure and HLA in healthy donors. Measured with immunoSEQ multiplex PCR; TCRdb has only the in-frame clones, and not every one. The table has 150,000 to 200,000 clones, about 81% seen once. Sequencing was carried out using PBMCs. These receptors were collected from a woman in her thirties in good health and CMV-seronegative.

Only one count was recorded for this clone. The chain links TRBV4-1 to TRBJ2-3; the match to TRBD2 covers 13 bases. The CDR3 loop spans 17 amino acids. J was trimmed by 2 bases and V by 6 bases; bases with no gene match: 8. Germline assignment: CDR1 MGHRA and CDR2 YSYEKL. The CDR3 sequence is CASRKTSGRFLTDTQYF. The CDR3, as DNA: TGCGCCAGCAGAAAGACTAGCGGGAGGTTTCTCACAGATACGCAGTATTTT.

This sequence joins TRBV28 and TRBJ1-4, with D possibly being TRBD1 (6 bases). CDR3 length: 13 residues. Germline CDR1 and CDR2: MDHEN and SYDVKM. Trimming removed 6 bases from V and 8 bases from J, with 13 bases in between. As DNA, the CDR3 is TGTGCCAGCAGCAACAGGGTCCGGGAAAAACTGTTTTTT. Translating gives CASSNRVREKLFF.

This chain links TRBV18 with TRBJ2-3; 11 bases are shared with TRBD2. CDR1 and CDR2 (germline): KGHSH, LQKENI. J gave up 0 bases and V 5 bases, and 7 bases lay outside the gene matches. This CDR3 is 17 amino acids long. DNA of the CDR3: TGTGCCAGCTCAGGGCTAGCGGGAGGACTGAGCACAGATACGCAGTATTTT. Translation: CASSGLAGGLSTDTQYF.

This rearrangement joins TRBV6-6 to TRBJ2-1, with TRBD2 as a possible D gene (6 bases). The ends were cut back, 0 bases at V and 2 bases at J, with 11 bases in the middle. CDR3 length: 16 residues. Germline loops: CDR1 MNHNY, CDR2 SVGAGI (reference sequence). CDR3 coding DNA: TGTGCCAGCAGTTACTCTGGAGGGAGGACCTACAATGAGCAGTTCTTC. Protein sequence: CASSYSGGRTYNEQFF.

The chain employs TRBV2 and TRBJ2-2; 12 bases match TRBD2. The CDR3 has 19 amino acids. CDR1 and CDR2 (germline): SNHLY, FYNNEI. J lost 4 bases, V lost 1 base, and 10 bases had no gene match. CDR3 protein: CASSEGASGRARGTGELFF. CDR3 in DNA: TGTGCCAGCAGTGAAGGGGCTAGCGGGAGGGCCCGTGGCACCGGGGAGCTGTTTTTT.

The chain carries TRBV19 and TRBJ2-3; D is possibly TRBD2 (6 bases). Germline values: CDR1 LNHDA, CDR2 SQIVND (reference sequence). Trimming shortened V by 5 bases and J by 2 bases, and 23 bases separated the two germline ends. The CDR3 has 18 amino acids. CDR3 coding DNA: TGTGCCAGTAGTCTGACCACCCCGAGTAGCGGATTCACAGATACGCAGTATTTT. Translation: CASSLTTPSSGFTDTQYF.

The rearrangement uses TRBV11-2 and TRBJ2-3, with TRBD2 identical over 10 bases. The CDR3 length is 14 residues. CDR1 SGHAT and CDR2 FQNNGV come from the germline V gene. With 4 bases clipped from V and 6 bases from J, the junction kept 4 bases outside the gene matches. As DNA, the CDR3 is TGTGCCAGCAGCTCCCCGACTAGCGGGGATACGCAGTATTTT. Amino acids: CASSSPTSGDTQYF.

This clone appeared a single time. The J gene is TRBJ2-7, the V gene TRBV5-1; maybe TRBD2 (8 bases). The V and J ends lost 5 bases and 0 bases respectively, with 21 bases between them. The germline gives CDR1 SGHRS, CDR2 YFSETQ. CDR3 length: 17 amino acids. CDR3 region: CASSQGGGGTASYEQYF. CDR3 sequence (DNA): TGCGCCAGCAGTCAAGGGGGCGGGGGGACAGCCTCCTACGAGCAGTACTTC.

The rearrangement links TRBV6-4 to TRBJ1-5, with D perhaps TRBD1 (6 bases). This CDR3 contains 14 residues. In germline, CDR1 is MRHNA, CDR2 SNTAGT. Trimming left V 5 bases short and J 6 bases short, with 14 bases between. This chain's CDR3 is CASSLQGGGQPQHF. The CDR3 DNA sequence: TGTGCCAGCAGTCTACAGGGTGGCGGTCAGCCCCAGCATTTT.

The chain employs TRBV5-1 and TRBJ2-3; D unresolved. The CDR3 has 13 residues. Germline V gene lookup returns CDR1 SGHRS and CDR2 YFSETQ. The V end lost 1 base, the J end lost 7 bases, and 10 bases lay between the germline ends. The CDR3 reads CASSLSLGNTQYF. DNA for the CDR3: TGCGCCAGCAGCTTGTCACTGGGCAATACGCAGTATTTT.

The chain uses TRBV7-2 and TRBJ1-1, with 9 positions matching TRBD1. Per germline, CDR1 SGHTA and CDR2 FQGNSA. The junction had 3 bases not matched to a gene; V was cut back by 6 bases and J by 1 base. This CDR3 is 14 amino acids long. CDR3 sequence: CASRPQGANTEAFF. The CDR3 coding sequence is TGTGCCAGCAGGCCACAGGGGGCGAACACTGAAGCTTTCTTT.

This clone was recorded once. CDR3 residues: CASSFGLGAVGYTF. In DNA, the CDR3 is TGCGCCAGCAGCTTCGGCCTGGGGGCGGTTGGCTACACCTTC. The gene calls are TRBV5-1 and TRBJ1-2; D might be TRBD1 (6 bases). This CDR3 is built from 14 residues. V lost 2 bases, J lost 7 bases, and 15 bases lay in between. In germline, CDR1 is SGHRS, CDR2 YFSETQ.